Listed below are T cell receptor beta chains from one sample, sequenced in a study of T cell responses to AZD1222 COVID-19 vaccine. Generated by immunoSEQ multiplex PCR, the TCRdb table keeps only in-frame clones and is missing some. This table has about 130,000 clones, roughly 90% appearing once. The source was peripheral blood, collected on day 0 of AZD1222 vaccination. The receptor source for this set is an adult in good health. CDR3s include the opening cysteine and the closing phenylalanine or tryptophan. D genes are given only for firm matches. The size entry is marked missing in some rows and otherwise reads once, few, many or a size class.

d_call: -; j_call: TRBJ1-2; v_call: TRBV28; clone_size: -; cdr3_aa: CASSGRVSFGYTF; cdr3_nt: TGTGCCAGCAGTGGAAGGGTTTCGTTTGGCTACACCTTC
d_call: -; j_call: TRBJ2-7; v_call: TRBV2; clone_size: -; cdr3_aa: CASRRNVGPQYF; cdr3_nt: TGTGCCAGCAGAAGGAACGTGGGGCCCCAGTACTTC
d_call: -; j_call: TRBJ1-2; v_call: TRBV28; clone_size: once; cdr3_aa: CASSLVGQYGYTF; cdr3_nt: TGTGCCAGCAGTTTGGTAGGACAATATGGCTACACCTTC
d_call: -; j_call: TRBJ2-1; v_call: TRBV28; clone_size: -; cdr3_aa: CASSLPTTVNEQFF; cdr3_nt: TGTGCCAGCAGTTTACCGACTACGGTCAATGAGCAGTTCTTC
d_call: TRBD1; j_call: TRBJ1-3; v_call: TRBV3-1/TRBV3-2; clone_size: -; cdr3_aa: CASSLPGQGVGNTIYF; cdr3_nt: TGTGCCAGCAGCCTGCCGGGACAGGGGGTTGGAAACACCATATATTTT
d_call: TRBD1; j_call: TRBJ2-4; v_call: TRBV30; clone_size: few; cdr3_aa: CAWAQGARDIQYF; cdr3_nt: TGTGCCTGGGCACAGGGGGCGAGGGACATTCAGTACTTC
d_call: -; j_call: TRBJ1-1; v_call: TRBV28; clone_size: -; cdr3_aa: CASSLSQNTEAFF; cdr3_nt: TGTGCCAGCAGCCTCAGTCAGAACACTGAAGCTTTCTTT
d_call: -; j_call: TRBJ2-7; v_call: TRBV5-8; clone_size: -; cdr3_aa: CASRKGRGATYEQYF; cdr3_nt: TGTGCCAGCAGAAAAGGTAGGGGAGCTACCTACGAGCAGTACTTC
d_call: -; j_call: TRBJ2-1; v_call: TRBV5-1; clone_size: -; cdr3_aa: CASSLGEITNEQFF; cdr3_nt: TGCGCCAGCAGCTTGGGGGAAATCACTAATGAGCAGTTCTTC
d_call: TRBD1; j_call: TRBJ2-6; v_call: TRBV18; clone_size: -; cdr3_aa: CASSLGTGGSSGANVLTF; cdr3_nt: TGTGCCAGCTCACTGGGGACAGGGGGAAGCTCTGGGGCCAACGTCCTGACTTTC
d_call: -; j_call: TRBJ2-2; v_call: TRBV5-1; clone_size: -; cdr3_aa: CASSAGGISNTGELFF; cdr3_nt: TGCGCCAGCAGCGCGGGCGGCATATCGAACACCGGGGAGCTGTTTTTT
d_call: -; j_call: TRBJ1-5; v_call: TRBV3-1/TRBV3-2; clone_size: -; cdr3_aa: CASSQEIPGAGNQPQHF; cdr3_nt: TGTGCCAGCAGCCAAGAGATCCCAGGGGCGGGCAATCAGCCCCAGCATTTT
d_call: -; j_call: TRBJ1-3; v_call: TRBV6-2/TRBV6-3; clone_size: -; cdr3_aa: CASSYSAGDTGNTIYF; cdr3_nt: TGTGCCAGCAGTTACTCGGCCGGAGACACTGGAAACACCATATATTTT
d_call: -; j_call: TRBJ2-7; v_call: TRBV5-4; clone_size: -; cdr3_aa: CASSLVADPYEQYF; cdr3_nt: TGTGCCAGCAGCTTGGTCGCGGATCCTTACGAGCAGTACTTC
d_call: -; j_call: TRBJ2-3; v_call: TRBV7-8; clone_size: -; cdr3_aa: CASSLDLKGGTDTQYF; cdr3_nt: TGTGCCAGCAGCTTAGATCTTAAAGGGGGCACAGATACGCAGTATTTT
d_call: -; j_call: TRBJ2-7; v_call: TRBV7-2; clone_size: -; cdr3_aa: CASSGRGGWGYEQYF; cdr3_nt: TGTGCCAGCAGCGGTCGTGGAGGTTGGGGCTACGAGCAGTACTTC
d_call: -; j_call: TRBJ1-2; v_call: TRBV30; clone_size: once; cdr3_aa: CAWSTSEVRGYTF; cdr3_nt: TGTGCCTGGAGTACGTCCGAAGTGCGTGGCTACACCTTC
d_call: -; j_call: TRBJ2-7; v_call: TRBV9; clone_size: few; cdr3_aa: CASSVGGGKYEQYF; cdr3_nt: TGTGCCAGCAGCGTAGGCGGAGGAAAATACGAGCAGTACTTC
d_call: -; j_call: TRBJ2-1; v_call: TRBV18; clone_size: -; cdr3_aa: CASSPPGYEQFF; cdr3_nt: TGTGCCAGCTCACCACCGGGCTATGAGCAGTTCTTC
d_call: TRBD1; j_call: TRBJ1-2; v_call: TRBV9; clone_size: -; cdr3_aa: CASSVGQGRGPNYTF; cdr3_nt: TGTGCCAGCAGCGTAGGACAGGGCCGAGGGCCGAATTACACCTTC
d_call: -; j_call: TRBJ1-5; v_call: TRBV11-2; clone_size: once; cdr3_aa: CASSLSENQPQHF; cdr3_nt: TGTGCCAGCAGCTTAAGTGAGAATCAGCCCCAGCATTTT
d_call: TRBD1; j_call: TRBJ1-4; v_call: TRBV5-1; clone_size: -; cdr3_aa: CASSGGGQGKLFF; cdr3_nt: TGCGCCAGCAGCGGGGGAGGACAGGGGAAACTGTTTTTT
d_call: -; j_call: TRBJ1-2; v_call: TRBV19; clone_size: -; cdr3_aa: CASSPSFNYGYTF; cdr3_nt: TGTGCCAGTAGCCCGAGCTTTAACTATGGCTACACCTTC
d_call: TRBD1; j_call: TRBJ1-5; v_call: TRBV18; clone_size: -; cdr3_aa: CASSPPGDRGRSGPQHF; cdr3_nt: TGTGCCAGCTCACCCCCGGGGGACAGGGGACGATCTGGGCCCCAGCATTTT
d_call: -; j_call: TRBJ2-2; v_call: TRBV6-5; clone_size: few; cdr3_aa: CASSPGYDGELFF; cdr3_nt: TGTGCCAGCAGTCCCGGGTACGACGGGGAGCTGTTTTTT
d_call: -; j_call: TRBJ1-5; v_call: TRBV11-2; clone_size: once; cdr3_aa: CASSVSQGSQPQHF; cdr3_nt: TGTGCCAGCAGCGTATCTCAGGGATCTCAGCCCCAGCATTTT
d_call: TRBD1; j_call: TRBJ1-2; v_call: TRBV6-5; clone_size: -; cdr3_aa: CASSYRGTGANYGYTF; cdr3_nt: TGTGCCAGCAGTTACCGGGGGACAGGGGCTAACTATGGCTACACCTTC
d_call: TRBD2; j_call: TRBJ2-1; v_call: TRBV30; clone_size: -; cdr3_aa: CASTAYSGRYNEQFF; cdr3_nt: TGTGCCTCTACAGCGTATAGCGGGAGGTACAATGAGCAGTTCTTC
d_call: TRBD1; j_call: TRBJ1-1; v_call: TRBV11-1; clone_size: -; cdr3_aa: CASSLAPGGSTEAFF; cdr3_nt: TGTGCCAGCAGCTTGGCTCCAGGGGGAAGCACTGAAGCTTTCTTT
d_call: -; j_call: TRBJ2-2; v_call: TRBV7-3; clone_size: once; cdr3_aa: CASSAALTGELFF; cdr3_nt: TGTGCCAGCAGCGCCGCGCTCACCGGGGAGCTGTTTTTT
d_call: TRBD2; j_call: TRBJ2-1; v_call: TRBV12-5; clone_size: -; cdr3_aa: CASGLTSVRHEQFF; cdr3_nt: TGTGCTAGTGGTTTAACTAGCGTGAGGCATGAGCAGTTCTTC
d_call: -; j_call: TRBJ1-4; v_call: TRBV4-1; clone_size: -; cdr3_aa: CASSARGGDGTATNEKLFF; cdr3_nt: TGCGCCAGCAGCGCCCGAGGAGGAGACGGTACTGCAACTAATGAAAAACTGTTTTTT
d_call: -; j_call: TRBJ2-7; v_call: TRBV6-5; clone_size: -; cdr3_aa: CASSYSRGSSYEQYF; cdr3_nt: TGTGCCAGCAGTTACTCGAGGGGGAGCTCCTACGAGCAGTACTTC
d_call: -; j_call: TRBJ1-2; v_call: TRBV29-1; clone_size: -; cdr3_aa: CSVVQASGYTF; cdr3_nt: TGCAGCGTTGTACAGGCGTCAGGCTACACCTTC
d_call: -; j_call: TRBJ2-2; v_call: TRBV6-4; clone_size: -; cdr3_aa: CASSAFLQGGELFF; cdr3_nt: TGTGCCAGCAGTGCCTTCCTACAGGGAGGGGAGCTGTTTTTT
d_call: -; j_call: TRBJ1-1; v_call: TRBV11-1; clone_size: -; cdr3_aa: CASSFPGPNTEAFF; cdr3_nt: TGTGCCAGCAGCTTCCCGGGCCCGAACACTGAAGCTTTCTTT
d_call: -; j_call: TRBJ1-1; v_call: TRBV6-2/TRBV6-3; clone_size: -; cdr3_aa: CASSLYQGTRAFF; cdr3_nt: TGTGCCAGCAGCCTTTACCAGGGGACTCGTGCTTTCTTT
d_call: -; j_call: TRBJ1-1; v_call: TRBV30; clone_size: -; cdr3_aa: CASDRGSKGTEAFF; cdr3_nt: TGTGCCTCTGACAGAGGGTCAAAAGGGACTGAAGCTTTCTTT
d_call: -; j_call: TRBJ1-3; v_call: TRBV27; clone_size: -; cdr3_aa: CASSLAAGGAPGNTIYF; cdr3_nt: TGTGCCAGCAGTTTGGCCGCGGGGGGGGCGCCCGGAAACACCATATATTTT
d_call: TRBD2; j_call: TRBJ2-7; v_call: TRBV12-3/TRBV12-4; clone_size: once; cdr3_aa: CASRNSGKHEQYF; cdr3_nt: TGTGCCAGCAGGAATAGCGGGAAACACGAGCAGTACTTC
d_call: TRBD2; j_call: TRBJ2-5; v_call: TRBV29-1; clone_size: once; cdr3_aa: CSVEASGFQETQYF; cdr3_nt: TGCAGCGTTGAAGCTAGCGGGTTTCAAGAGACCCAGTACTTC
d_call: -; j_call: TRBJ1-3; v_call: TRBV11-2; clone_size: -; cdr3_aa: CASSLDGKGGNTIYF; cdr3_nt: TGTGCCAGCAGCTTAGACGGGAAGGGTGGAAACACCATATATTTT
d_call: -; j_call: TRBJ1-5; v_call: TRBV28; clone_size: once; cdr3_aa: CASIVGRSNQPQHF; cdr3_nt: TGTGCCAGCATCGTAGGCCGTTCCAATCAGCCCCAGCATTTT
d_call: -; j_call: TRBJ2-3; v_call: TRBV7-3; clone_size: -; cdr3_aa: CASRPTSTDTQYF; cdr3_nt: TGTGCCAGCAGGCCCACTAGCACAGATACGCAGTATTTT
d_call: -; j_call: TRBJ1-2; v_call: TRBV28; clone_size: -; cdr3_aa: CASSYHRERGYTF; cdr3_nt: TGTGCCAGCAGTTATCACCGGGAACGAGGCTACACCTTC
d_call: -; j_call: TRBJ2-3; v_call: TRBV28; clone_size: -; cdr3_aa: CASSLGGATDTQYF; cdr3_nt: TGTGCCAGCAGTTTAGGAGGGGCAACAGATACGCAGTATTTT